What follows are 32 T cell receptor beta chains derived from one specimen sequenced in a study of blood T cell repertoires in COVID-19. The method was immunoSEQ multiplex PCR; TCRdb's version includes in-frame clones alone and lacks a portion of them. The sample consists of approximately 61,000 clones, roughly 83% of them appearing once. Material: peripheral blood. The receptor set was obtained from a man in his fifties with COVID-19, enrolled during active disease.

V and J are TRBV30 and TRBJ2-7, with 7 nucleotides matching TRBD1. The CDR3 runs 16 residues. Trimming took 3 bases from V and 2 from J; bases not matched to a gene: 13. Germline values: CDR1 GTSNPN, CDR2 SVGIG (reference sequence). The CDR3 nucleotides are TGTGCCTGGAGCAAGCGAGGCAGGGGGACCCCCTACGAGCAGTACTTC. This sequence encodes CAWSKRGRGTPYEQYF.

The rearrangement links TRBV5-1 to TRBJ1-1, with 7 nucleotides matching TRBD1. The CDR3 is 16 residues long. V lost 5 bases and J lost 1; bases outside the gene matches: 11. Per the germline V gene, CDR1 is SGHRS and CDR2 is YFSETQ. The CDR3 region is CASRRDRERPNTEAFF. CDR3 coding DNA: TGCGCCAGCAGGCGGGACAGAGAAAGGCCGAACACTGAAGCTTTCTTT.

V is TRBV7-9 and J is TRBJ2-3, with 9 bases that match TRBD2. The V and J ends lost 3 bases and 6 bases, in that order; junction bases with no gene match: 7. In germline, CDR1 is SEHNR, CDR2 FQNEAQ (reference sequence). This CDR3 has 15 amino acids. The CDR3, as DNA: TGTGCCAGCAGCTTTGGCGGGAGGGCCGGTGATACGCAGTATTTT. Its translation is CASSFGGRAGDTQYF.

The V gene is TRBV5-4, the J gene TRBJ2-1; tentative D call: TRBD2 (5 bases). Germline V lookup: CDR1 SGHNT, CDR2 YYREEE (reference sequence). Deletions cut 3 bases from V and 9 bases from J, with 16 bases between. This CDR3 has 14 residues. Here the CDR3 reads CASSSKDSTLEQFF. The CDR3 bases are TGTGCCAGCAGCTCCAAGGACTCGACGCTTGAGCAGTTCTTC.

This rearrangement joins TRBV7-2 to TRBJ2-2; 7 bases match TRBD1. Germline V gene data show CDR1 as SGHTA and CDR2 as FQGNSA. The CDR3 sequence is 15 residues long. After removal of 5 bases from V and 6 bases from J, the junction contained 9 bases not matched to a gene. In DNA form, the CDR3 reads TGTGCCAGCAGCGTCACAGGGGTTGGCGCCGGGGAGCTGTTTTTT. Its protein product is CASSVTGVGAGELFF.

This clone was recorded only once. V usage is TRBV9 and J usage is TRBJ2-1, with TRBD2 identical over 8 bases. Trimming took 0 bases from V and 0 from J; bases not matched to a gene: 8. CDR1 and CDR2 from the germline V gene are SGDLS and YYNGEE. The CDR3 spans 18 residues. The CDR3 DNA is TGTGCCAGCAGCGTAGGAGATTGGGGGACTAGCTCCTACAATGAGCAGTTCTTC. Translated, it gives CASSVGDWGTSSYNEQFF. Full variable domain (missing parts from reference TRBV9 and TRBJ2-1): DSGVTQTPKHLITATGQRVTLRCSPRSGDLSVYWYQQSLDQGLQFLIQYYNGEERAKGNILERFSAQQFPDLHSELNLSSLELGDSALYFCASSVGDWGTSSYNEQFFGPGTRLTVL.

This chain uses TRBV5-4 with TRBJ2-7; TRBD2 matches at 8 bases. CDR3 length equals 17 residues. J lost 0 bases, V lost 0 bases, and 8 bases had no gene match. Germline CDR1 SGHNT, CDR2 YYREEE (reference sequence). CDR3: CASSLVRASGYSYEQYF. CDR3 coding DNA: TGTGCCAGCAGCTTGGTTAGGGCTAGCGGGTACTCCTACGAGCAGTACTTC.

The rearrangement joins TRBV30 to TRBJ2-1; 14 bases fit TRBD2. In germline, CDR1 is GTSNPN, CDR2 SVGIG (reference sequence). The J segment lost 8 bases and the V segment lost 0 bases, leaving 3 bases of the junction unmatched. CDR3 size: 15 residues. In DNA, the CDR3 is TGTGCCTGGAGTGTTGGGACTAGCGGGAGTGATGAGCAGTTCTTC. It is translated as CAWSVGTSGSDEQFF.

This chain connects TRBV19 to TRBJ2-2; unclear D gene. CDR3 size: 15 residues. The V end lost 5 bases, the J end lost 0 bases, and 10 bases lay between the germline ends. Looked up from germline, CDR1 is LNHDA and CDR2 is SQIVND (reference sequence). CDR3 nucleotides: TGTGCCAGTAGTTTACCAGGCACGAACACCGGGGAGCTGTTTTTT. Translated, it gives CASSLPGTNTGELFF.

The chain is built from TRBV5-1 and TRBJ2-7; 7 bases match TRBD2. The CDR3 runs 12 residues. CDR1 is SGHRS, CDR2 YFSETQ, per germline. The trim removed 3 bases at V and 12 bases at J, leaving 9 bases unmatched. For the CDR3, the DNA is TGCGCCAGCAGCTATGACCAGCGGGACCGGTACTTC. Translating it yields CASSYDQRDRYF.

This chain links TRBV10-2 with TRBJ1-6, with D hard to call. Germline V gene lookup returns CDR1 WSHSY and CDR2 SAAADI. V was trimmed by 3 bases and J by 7 bases, leaving 7 bases between them. The CDR3 loop spans 13 amino acids. CDR3 sequence (DNA): TGCGCCAGCAGTGACAGGTTAAATTCACCCCTCCACTTT. Translating it yields CASSDRLNSPLHF.

The genes are TRBV6-2 or TRBV6-3 and TRBJ2-5; 7 nucleotides match TRBD2. V dropped 0 bases and J dropped 1; count of bases not matched to a gene: 8. Germline loops: CDR1 MNHEY, CDR2 SVGEGT. The CDR3 covers 17 residues. The CDR3 DNA reads TGTGCCAGCAGTTACTCGATTGAGACTAGCAGCCAAGAGACCCAGTACTTC. This encodes CASSYSIETSSQETQYF.

This clone was counted a single time. V is TRBV5-4 and J is TRBJ1-4; 7 bases are a match to TRBD1. This CDR3 has 16 residues. CDR1 and CDR2 (germline): SGHNT, YYREEE (reference sequence). Trimming took 4 bases from V and 5 from J; bases not matched to a gene: 11. CDR3 region: CASSGKPGQRNEKLFF. CDR3 in DNA: TGTGCCAGCAGCGGCAAACCGGGACAGAGAAATGAAAAACTGTTTTTT.

The chain recombines TRBV11-2 with TRBJ2-7; the match to TRBD1 covers 7 bases. Germline CDR1 reads SGHAT; CDR2 reads FQNNGV. V trimming: 1 base; J trimming: 1 base; junction bases outside the gene matches: 7. The CDR3 sequence is 16 residues long. The CDR3 sequence is CASSLGDGTVSYEQYF. CDR3 nucleotide sequence: TGTGCCAGCAGCTTAGGAGACGGGACAGTATCCTACGAGCAGTACTTC. Full variable domain (outside the CDR3, taken from reference TRBV11-2 and TRBJ2-7): EAGVAQSPRYKIIEKRQSVAFWCNPISGHATLYWYQQILGQGPKLLIQFQNNGVVDDSQLPKDRFSAERLKGVDSTLKIQPAKLEDSAVYLCASSLGDGTVSYEQYFGPGTRLTVT.

The V call is TRBV6-1, the J call TRBJ1-1, with a weak D call TRBD1 (5 bases). The CDR3 spans 14 residues. With 1 base removed from V and 6 bases from J, the gap between germline ends came to 12 bases. Germline V CDR1 and CDR2: MNHNS, SASEGT. In nucleotides, the CDR3 is TGTGCCAGCAGTGAAGGAGTAGCGGGGGCTGAAGCTTTCTTT. As protein: CASSEGVAGAEAFF.

V usage is TRBV18 and J usage is TRBJ1-3; D is possibly TRBD1 (5 bases). CDR1 and CDR2 from the germline V gene are KGHSH and LQKENI. The ends were cut back, 3 bases at V and 0 bases at J, with 9 bases in the middle. There are 15 residues in the CDR3. The CDR3 loop is CASSPRQFSGNTIYF. CDR3 in DNA: TGTGCCAGCTCACCCCGACAGTTCTCTGGAAACACCATATATTTT.

The chain recombines TRBV2 with TRBJ2-2; possibly TRBD1 for D (5 bases). Per germline, CDR1 SNHLY and CDR2 FYNNEI. The germline V and J ends were trimmed by 7 bases and 0 bases, with 9 bases remaining between them. This CDR3 region has 14 residues. CDR3 bases: TGTGCCAGCATGAGGACAACGAACACCGGGGAGCTGTTTTTT. Protein product: CASMRTTNTGELFF.

This sequence joins TRBV6-1 and TRBJ1-5; D uncertain. V dropped 1 base and J dropped 3 bases, with 7 bases sitting between them. Germline CDR1 and CDR2: MNHNS and SASEGT. The CDR3 covers 14 residues. CDR3 amino acids: CASSEEGVNQPQHF. DNA for the CDR3: TGTGCCAGCAGTGAAGAGGGAGTCAATCAGCCCCAGCATTTT.

This sequence joins TRBV7-3 and TRBJ1-1; TRBD1 might be the D (5 bases). Trimming pared 1 base from V and 2 bases from J, leaving 11 bases between. Germline loops: CDR1 SGHTA, CDR2 FQGTGA. CDR3 length: 15 residues. CDR3 protein: CASSLRQSPNTEAFF. Written as DNA, the CDR3 is TGTGCCAGCAGCTTAAGACAGTCTCCCAACACTGAAGCTTTCTTT. Based on the CDR3 plus reference TRBV7-3 and TRBJ1-1, the full variable domain is GAGVSQTPSNKVTEKGKYVELRCDPISGHTALYWYRQSLGQGPEFLIYFQGTGAADDSGLPNDRFFAVRPEGSVSTLKIQRTERGDSAVYLCASSLRQSPNTEAFFGQGTRLTVV.

The genes are TRBV23-1 and TRBJ2-3; D unresolved. TRBV23-1 is an ORF; its function is uncertain. With 0 bases removed from V and 1 base from J, the gap between germline ends came to 11 bases. The CDR3 runs 16 residues. The CDR3 DNA sequence: TGCGCCAGCAGTCAATCCGGCGACTCCTGCACAGATACGCAGTATTTT. Its protein is CASSQSGDSCTDTQYF.

The table lists this clone with a few counts. The chain combines TRBV19 with TRBJ1-6; D gene uncertain. Trimming removed 7 bases at V and 9 bases at J, with 16 bases between. Germline V lookup: CDR1 LNHDA, CDR2 SQIVND (reference sequence). There are 14 residues in the CDR3. CDR3 coding DNA: TGTGCCAGTACCTCTCAGGCCAACGGTTCACCCCTCCACTTT. It specifies CASTSQANGSPLHF.

The V gene is TRBV9, the J gene TRBJ1-4; possibly TRBD1 for D (5 bases). V was pared by 3 bases and J by 2 bases, with 11 bases between. The CDR3 sequence is 15 residues long. Germline V gene lookup returns CDR1 SGDLS and CDR2 YYNGEE. The chain's CDR3 is CASSAAGSTNEKLFF. DNA of the CDR3: TGTGCCAGCAGCGCAGCAGGGTCCACTAATGAAAAACTGTTTTTT.

This clone was seen more than once but under ten times. V is TRBV11-2 and J is TRBJ1-6; D unclear. This CDR3 has 15 residues. Germline assignment: CDR1 SGHAT and CDR2 FQNNGV. Trimming shortened V by 1 base and J by 11 bases, and 15 bases separated the two germline ends. CDR3 sequence (DNA): TGTGCCAGCAGCTTAGTTTCTGGGCCCCAAACACCCCTCCACTTT. Its protein is CASSLVSGPQTPLHF. Together with reference TRBV11-2 and TRBJ1-6, the CDR3 gives the full variable domain: EAGVAQSPRYKIIEKRQSVAFWCNPISGHATLYWYQQILGQGPKLLIQFQNNGVVDDSQLPKDRFSAERLKGVDSTLKIQPAKLEDSAVYLCASSLVSGPQTPLHFGNGTRLTVT.

The chain recombines TRBV7-2 with TRBJ2-7; 10 nucleotides match TRBD2. Germline V gives CDR1 SGHTA, CDR2 FQGNSA. The CDR3 is 14 amino acids. The V and J ends lost 5 bases and 4 bases, in that order; junction bases with no gene match: 5. The CDR3: CASSRTSGSYEQYF. In DNA, the CDR3 is TGTGCCAGCAGCCGGACTAGCGGATCGTACGAGCAGTACTTC.

This chain uses TRBV11-2 with TRBJ2-5, with 8 bases lining up with TRBD2. V was clipped by 1 base and J by 2 bases; unmatched bases: 0. In germline, CDR1 is SGHAT, CDR2 FQNNGV. There are 14 residues in the CDR3. CDR3 coding DNA: TGTGCCAGCAGCTTAGCGGGAGGGCAAGAGACCCAGTACTTC. This codes for CASSLAGGQETQYF.

The V and J genes are TRBV7-9 and TRBJ1-2; D possibly corresponds to TRBD1 (6 bases). V was trimmed by 5 bases and J by 4 bases, leaving 17 bases between them. The CDR3 has 15 residues. Germline-derived CDR1 and CDR2 are SEHNR and FQNEAQ (reference sequence). The CDR3 coding sequence is TGTGCCAGCAGCCCTCCAGGGGTAAAGGGCTATGGCTACACCTTC. This codes for CASSPPGVKGYGYTF.

V usage is TRBV11-2 and J usage is TRBJ1-5; TRBD1 agrees at 7 bases. CDR3 length: 15 residues. CDR1 is SGHAT, CDR2 FQNNGV, per germline. V was clipped by 9 bases and J by 0 bases; unmatched bases: 8. The CDR3 DNA is TGTGCCAGGTATGTGACAGGGAATAGCAATCAGCCCCAGCATTTT. This translates into CARYVTGNSNQPQHF.

This chain links TRBV5-5 with TRBJ1-4; 8 bases match TRBD1. CDR1 SGHKS and CDR2 YYEKEE come from the germline V gene (reference sequence). J lost 7 bases, V lost 4 bases, and 9 bases had no gene match. The CDR3 is 15 amino acids. CDR3 coding DNA: TGTGCCAGCAGCCCGGGCGCAGGGGGCGGTGAAAAACTGTTTTTT. Protein: CASSPGAGGGEKLFF.

This clone has just a few counts. The V gene is TRBV4-1, the J gene TRBJ2-7; the match to TRBD2 covers 15 bases. Per the germline V gene, CDR1 is MGHRA and CDR2 is YSYEKL. CDR3 length equals 16 residues. Unmatched junction bases numbered 2, after V lost 1 base and J lost 4 bases. The CDR3 protein is CASSQVGLAGGYEQYF. The CDR3 nucleotides are TGCGCCAGCAGCCAAGTCGGACTAGCGGGAGGGTACGAGCAGTACTTC.

A single count supports this clone. This rearrangement joins TRBV7-2 to TRBJ2-4, with D perhaps TRBD2 (6 bases). V lost 3 bases to trimming and J lost 6 bases, with 9 bases between them. The CDR3 has 13 amino acids. Germline CDR1 reads SGHTA; CDR2 reads FQGNSA. The CDR3 nucleotides are TGTGCCAGCAGCTTGAAGCGGGTAAACATTCAGTACTTC. It translates to CASSLKRVNIQYF.

The chain carries TRBV6-2 or TRBV6-3 and TRBJ2-1, with 8 bases fitting TRBD2. The CDR3 contains 16 residues. V lost 7 bases to trimming and J lost 4 bases; unmatched junction nucleotides: 12. Looked up from germline, CDR1 is MNHEY and CDR2 is SVGEGT. Written as DNA, the CDR3 is TGTGCCAGCATCCCGCTCGAGGGACTAGGGTACAATGAGCAGTTCTTC. This gives the protein CASIPLEGLGYNEQFF.

V gene TRBV9 combines with J gene TRBJ2-2, with a weak D call TRBD2 (6 bases). The V end was cut by 5 bases, the J end by 7 bases, with 21 bases between. Germline V gene data show CDR1 as SGDLS and CDR2 as YYNGEE. The length of the CDR3 is 16 residues. CDR3: CASSSFSGVRGGELFF. In nucleotides, the CDR3 is TGTGCCAGCAGTAGTTTCTCGGGGGTAAGGGGCGGGGAGCTGTTTTTT.